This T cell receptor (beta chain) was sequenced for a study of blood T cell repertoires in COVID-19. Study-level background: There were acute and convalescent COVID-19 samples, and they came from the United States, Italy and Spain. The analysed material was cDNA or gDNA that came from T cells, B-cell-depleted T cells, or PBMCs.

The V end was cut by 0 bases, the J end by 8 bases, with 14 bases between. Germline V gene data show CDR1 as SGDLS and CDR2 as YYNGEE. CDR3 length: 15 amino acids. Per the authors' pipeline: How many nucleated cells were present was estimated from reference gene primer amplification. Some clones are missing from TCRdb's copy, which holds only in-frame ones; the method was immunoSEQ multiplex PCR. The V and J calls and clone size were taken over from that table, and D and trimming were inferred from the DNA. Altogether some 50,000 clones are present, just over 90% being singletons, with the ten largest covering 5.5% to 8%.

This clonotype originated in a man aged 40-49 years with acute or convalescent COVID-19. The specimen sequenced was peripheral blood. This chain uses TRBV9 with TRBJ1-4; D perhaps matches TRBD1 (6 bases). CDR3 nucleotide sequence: TGTGCCAGCAGCGTAGCTGCACAGGGAGGGGAAAAACTGTTTTTT. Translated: CASSVAAQGGEKLFF.